This T cell receptor (beta chain) appears in the sequencing data of a study of identical twins. The CDR3 consists of 14 residues. V lost 3 bases, J lost 7 bases, and 13 bases lay in between. Germline CDR1 and CDR2: MNHEY and SMNVEV (reference sequence). This clonotype has a handful of counts. TCRdb re-derived calls from the 5' RACE reads in MiXCR, one entry per CDR3 protein. The data contain around 250,000 distinct CDR3 sequences, about 7% of them singletons. This sample was shared with a second study, whose subject was yellow fever vaccine responses in identical twins.

This TCR was sampled from a woman aged 18-30 years in good health. The chain couples TRBV27 to TRBJ1-5, with D possibly being TRBD1 (5 bases). The sequenced sample was memory (CD45RO+) T cells sorted from blood. The CDR3 DNA sequence: TGTGCCAGCAGTTTCTTAGGGGCTCGGCAGCCCCAGCATTTT. Amino acids: CASSFLGARQPQHF.